A selection of T cell receptor beta chains follows, all from one sample in a study of T-cell memory formation after mild COVID-19. Via MiXCR, TCRdb re-called the 5' RACE reads, giving one row per CDR3 protein. The data show approximately 300,000 distinct CDR3 sequences, around 15% seen once. The sequenced sample consisted of PBMCs or a T cell subset sorted from them (not recorded which). The receptor source for this set is a man younger than 30 who had mild COVID-19 (a few samples of this study predate the infection). Cell type and time point are not known. The conserved cysteine and the conserved F or W are not part of the CDR3 here. Where a row states a size, it is once, few, many or the class of an expanded clone; other rows omit it.

CDR3 protein	V gene	clone size
SASKGAEGPQH	TRBV20-1	few
SALPGARETQY	TRBV20-1	few
ASSQGPYGYT	TRBV12-3/TRBV12-4	few
ASSQERAVLNTEAF	TRBV4-1	NA
ASSDGTSGGPNEQF	TRBV6-4	many
ASSQLAGNTGELF	TRBV5-1	few
ASSRQGYEQY	TRBV6-6	many
ASSAGDRDRGTSPLH	TRBV9	NA
ASTYHPGRDSNQPQH	TRBV12-3/TRBV12-4	NA
ASSPGQSYEQY	TRBV7-9	many
SGRTGSNTEAF	TRBV29-1	NA
ASSDNRYEQY	TRBV6-1	NA
ASSLTGSNTGELF	TRBV5-4	NA
ASSLDRVSTDTQY	TRBV5-1	few
ASRRGVGESAGTEAF	TRBV6-6	NA
ASSLATGVNTEAF	TRBV5-1	few
ALEGGTGELF	TRBV11-2	NA
AITTGGAEAF	TRBV10-3	NA
ASSLYQNTEAF	TRBV11-2	many
ASSPRTGTYGYT	TRBV27	NA
ASRSGQGPPEAF	TRBV21-1	few
ASREQAYTGELF	TRBV2	many
ASSRRGYTGELF	TRBV9	NA
ATSSRDRYEQY	TRBV15	NA
SASPDGRYNSPLH	TRBV20-1	NA
ASSFPLTYNSPLH	TRBV11-2	NA
SAPGGINSAEETQY	TRBV20-1	few
ASSLTELLDTQY	TRBV7-9	NA
ASRLLRSLNSPLH	TRBV6-5	NA
AISKNTGELF	TRBV10-3	few
ASSLVAGEAF	TRBV5-1	many
ASSLPRETQY	TRBV5-4	few
ASSVAVTGDNYGYT	TRBV9	NA
ASSPGTGKPQH	TRBV9	many
ASSLVGATYNEQF	TRBV11-2	NA
ASSLVWNTGELF	TRBV7-8	many
ASSLQGANTEAF	TRBV5-1	many
ASSSSSSTDTQY	TRBV11-2	few
ATSDGQGGGWDIQY	TRBV24-1	NA
ASSQYRLKTNYGYT	TRBV4-1	NA
SAREGGPTDTQY	TRBV20-1	few
ARSYGLQETQY	TRBV6-2/TRBV6-3	NA
SVDEGQGTEAF	TRBV29-1	NA
ASSPPSRNTEAF	TRBV18	few
ASTGTGNEKLF	TRBV2	NA
ARWGGLSSYNEQF	TRBV5-4	few
AKDNQPQH	TRBV25-1	NA
ASSRGQEQY	TRBV6-5	NA
ASSVVDTFNYGYT	TRBV9	NA
ASSPPGLFYGYT	TRBV7-2	few
ASSLVRENTGELF	TRBV7-2	NA